Sequencing of this T cell receptor (beta chain) was carried out in a study of low-dose radiotherapy and immunotherapy resistance in tumors. For the study at large: With fractions of 0.5 Gy given every 2 weeks, Cohort 1 accumulated a total of 6.5 Gy.

This CDR3 spans 14 amino acids. In germline, CDR1 is MNHEY, CDR2 SMNVEV (reference sequence). Trimming stripped 8 bases from V and 2 bases from J, with 16 bases between. TRAV- and TRBV-specific primers primed first-strand cDNA, covering alpha and beta chains. TCRs were put through roughly 19 PCR cycles of amplification with Phusion. A constant-region primer and the V-primer adapter served as the primer pair. TCRdb fed the reads into MiXCR, producing one record per CDR3 protein. The sample contains about 12,000 distinct CDR3 sequences, over 60% of which appear only once. The sequence was obtained from a human donor with advanced metastatic prostate, ovarian, gallbladder or colorectal cancer (not recorded which). This table probably holds off-target reads from a library built for another chain. The genes are TRBV27 and TRBJ2-7; D possibly corresponds to TRBD2 (5 bases). Here the CDR3 reads CASAGRPTAYEQYF. CDR3 DNA sequence: TGTGCCAGCGCGGGTCGCCCAACAGCCTACGAGCAGTACTTC.